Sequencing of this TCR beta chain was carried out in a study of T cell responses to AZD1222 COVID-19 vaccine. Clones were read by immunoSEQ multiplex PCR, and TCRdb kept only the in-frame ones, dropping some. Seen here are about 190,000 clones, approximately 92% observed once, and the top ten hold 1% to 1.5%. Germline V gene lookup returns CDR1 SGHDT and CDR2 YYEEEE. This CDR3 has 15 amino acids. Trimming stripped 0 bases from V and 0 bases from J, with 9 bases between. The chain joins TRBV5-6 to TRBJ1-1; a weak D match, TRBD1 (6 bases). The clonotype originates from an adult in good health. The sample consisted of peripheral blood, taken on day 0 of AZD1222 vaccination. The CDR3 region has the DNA TGTGCCAGCAGCTTGGGGGGGCACATGAACACTGAAGCTTTCTTT. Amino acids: CASSLGGHMNTEAFF.